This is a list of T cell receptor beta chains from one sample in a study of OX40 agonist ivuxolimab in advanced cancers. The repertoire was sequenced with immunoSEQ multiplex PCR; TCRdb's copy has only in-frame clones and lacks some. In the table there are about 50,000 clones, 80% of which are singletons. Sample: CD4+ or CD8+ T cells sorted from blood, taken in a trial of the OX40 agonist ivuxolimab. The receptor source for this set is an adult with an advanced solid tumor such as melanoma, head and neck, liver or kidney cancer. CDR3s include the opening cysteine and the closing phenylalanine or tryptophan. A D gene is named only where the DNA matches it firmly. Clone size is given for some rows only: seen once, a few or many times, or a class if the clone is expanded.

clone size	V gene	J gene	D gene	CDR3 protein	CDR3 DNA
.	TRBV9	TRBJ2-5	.	CASSVDWGPPATQYF	TGTGCCAGCAGCGTAGATTGGGGTCCACCGGCGACCCAGTACTTC
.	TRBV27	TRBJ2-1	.	CASSLRPWTVNEQFF	TGTGCCAGCAGTCTCCGACCTTGGACAGTCAATGAGCAGTTCTTC
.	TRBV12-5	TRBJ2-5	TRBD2	CASGLVQEARLAGVGGNRETQYF	TGTGCTAGTGGTTTGGTACAAGAAGCACGGCTAGCGGGAGTAGGTGGGAACCGGGAGACCCAGTACTTC
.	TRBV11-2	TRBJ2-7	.	CASSALSAASYEQYF	TGTGCCAGCAGCGCCCTAAGCGCTGCCTCCTACGAGCAGTACTTC
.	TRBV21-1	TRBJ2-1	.	CASSKVEREGRNEQFF	TGTGCCAGCAGCAAAGTGGAGCGGGAGGGCCGGAATGAGCAGTTCTTC
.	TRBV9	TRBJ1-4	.	CASSKGPSDEKLFF	TGTGCCAGCAGCAAGGGGCCCTCGGATGAAAAACTGTTTTTT
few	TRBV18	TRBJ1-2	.	CASSSYDRIADYGYTF	TGTGCCAGCTCATCGTACGACAGAATTGCGGACTATGGCTACACCTTC
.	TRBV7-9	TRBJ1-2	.	CASSDLRRDKGGYTF	TGTGCCAGCAGCGATCTAAGAAGGGACAAGGGCGGCTACACCTTC
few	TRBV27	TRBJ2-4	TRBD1	CASSSDRDLAKNIQYF	TGTGCCAGCAGTTCAGACAGGGATCTGGCCAAAAACATTCAGTACTTC
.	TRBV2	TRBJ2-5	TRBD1	CASSEDRATQYF	TGTGCCAGCAGTGAGGACAGGGCGACCCAGTACTTC
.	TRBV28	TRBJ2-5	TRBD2	CASNSILAGQEETQYF	TGTGCCAGCAATTCTATCCTAGCGGGGCAGGAGGAGACCCAGTACTTC
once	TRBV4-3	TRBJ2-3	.	CASSQDLRTQGIDTQYF	TGCGCCAGCAGCCAAGATTTGAGGACCCAGGGGATTGATACGCAGTATTTT
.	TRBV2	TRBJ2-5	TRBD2	CASSEGIAGYF	TGTGCCAGCAGTGAAGGGATAGCGGGGTACTTC
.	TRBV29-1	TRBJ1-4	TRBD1	CSVVGTAQGAEKLFF	TGCAGCGTTGTCGGGACCGCACAGGGGGCAGAAAAACTGTTTTTT
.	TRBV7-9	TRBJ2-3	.	CASSLAVAPTDTQYF	TGTGCCAGCAGCTTAGCCGTCGCCCCCACAGATACGCAGTATTTT
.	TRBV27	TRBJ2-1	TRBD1	CASTWGDRGYNEQFF	TGTGCCAGCACCTGGGGGGACAGGGGATACAATGAGCAGTTCTTC